This T cell receptor (beta chain) was sequenced during a study of blood T cell repertoires in COVID-19. Study information: COVID-19 samples from acute and convalescent phases originated in the United States, Italy and Spain.

Using immunoSEQ multiplex PCR, the repertoire was profiled, and TCRdb retains in-frame clones only, with some absent. The sample carries about 160,000 clones, roughly 73% recorded once. The CDR3 runs 16 residues. V was shortened by 5 bases and J by 8 bases, with 24 bases between the two germline ends. The germline V gene has CDR1 MGHRA and CDR2 YSYEKL. Sequences were obtained from peripheral blood. The chain employs TRBV4-1 and TRBJ1-2, with TRBD1 as a possible D gene (5 bases). The TCR originated in an older man with acute or convalescent COVID-19. CDR3 bases: TGCGCCAGCAGCTCAGGGCGGCTTACCAAGGAAGGCGGCTACACCTTC. This encodes CASSSGRLTKEGGYTF.